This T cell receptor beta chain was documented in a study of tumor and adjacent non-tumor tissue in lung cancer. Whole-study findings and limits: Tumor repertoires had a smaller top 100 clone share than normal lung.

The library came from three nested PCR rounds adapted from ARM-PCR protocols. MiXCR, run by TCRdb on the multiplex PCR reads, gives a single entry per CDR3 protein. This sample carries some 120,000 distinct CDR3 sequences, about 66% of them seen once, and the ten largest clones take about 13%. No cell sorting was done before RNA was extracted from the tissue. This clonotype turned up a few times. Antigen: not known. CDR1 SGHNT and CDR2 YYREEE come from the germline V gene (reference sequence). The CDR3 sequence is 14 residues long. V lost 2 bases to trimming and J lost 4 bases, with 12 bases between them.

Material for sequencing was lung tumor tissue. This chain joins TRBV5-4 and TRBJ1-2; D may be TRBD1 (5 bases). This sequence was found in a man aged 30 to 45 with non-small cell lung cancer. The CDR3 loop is CASSLDSQFYGYTF. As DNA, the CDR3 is TGTGCCAGCAGCTTAGACAGCCAGTTCTATGGCTACACCTTC.